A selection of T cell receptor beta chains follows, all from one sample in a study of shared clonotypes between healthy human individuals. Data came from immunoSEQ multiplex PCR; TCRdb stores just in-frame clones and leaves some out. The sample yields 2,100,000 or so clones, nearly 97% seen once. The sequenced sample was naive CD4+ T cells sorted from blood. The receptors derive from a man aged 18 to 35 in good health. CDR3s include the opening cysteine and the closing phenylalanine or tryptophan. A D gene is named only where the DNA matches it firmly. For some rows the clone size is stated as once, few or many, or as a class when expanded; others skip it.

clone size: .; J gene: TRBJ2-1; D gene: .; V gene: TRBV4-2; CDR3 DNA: TGTGCCAGCAGCCTTCAACTCCTAGTCGAGCAGTTCTTC; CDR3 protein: CASSLQLLVEQFF
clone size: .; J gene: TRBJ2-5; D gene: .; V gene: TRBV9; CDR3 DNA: TGTGCCAGCAGCGAACAGGGAATTGAGACCCAGTACTTC; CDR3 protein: CASSEQGIETQYF
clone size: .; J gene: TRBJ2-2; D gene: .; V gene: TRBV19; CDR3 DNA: TGTGCCAGTATCTCCGGCGGAGCCAACACCGGGGAGCTGTTTTTT; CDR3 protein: CASISGGANTGELFF
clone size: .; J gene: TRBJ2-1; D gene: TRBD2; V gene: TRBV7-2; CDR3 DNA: TGTGCCAGCAGCTTAGCTAGCGGGCCCTACAATGAGCAGTTCTTC; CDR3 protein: CASSLASGPYNEQFF
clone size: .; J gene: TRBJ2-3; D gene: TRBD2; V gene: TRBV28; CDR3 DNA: TGTGCCAGCAGTTCCGGGACTAGCGGAGCAGATACGCAGTATTTT; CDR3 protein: CASSSGTSGADTQYF
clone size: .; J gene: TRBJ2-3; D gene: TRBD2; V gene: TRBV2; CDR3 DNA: TGTGCCACCGCGGGACTAGCGGGAGAAAAAGATACGCAGTATTTT; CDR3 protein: CATAGLAGEKDTQYF
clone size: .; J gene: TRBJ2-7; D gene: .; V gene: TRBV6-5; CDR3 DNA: TGTGCCAGCAGTTCGGGGAAACCCTACGAGCAGTACTTC; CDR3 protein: CASSSGKPYEQYF
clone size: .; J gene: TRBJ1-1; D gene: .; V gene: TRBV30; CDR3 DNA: TGTGCCTGGAACGAGGGGGGGTCTGGCGCTTTCTTT; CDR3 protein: CAWNEGGSGAFF
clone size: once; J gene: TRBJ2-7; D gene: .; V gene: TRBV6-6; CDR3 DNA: TGTGCCAGCAGTTACTCGGGGCAGGGGATGGGCGAGCAGTACTTC; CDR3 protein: CASSYSGQGMGEQYF
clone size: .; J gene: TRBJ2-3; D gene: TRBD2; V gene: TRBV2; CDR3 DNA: TGTGCCAGCAGTGCTTCGCGGGGGGGCCCCGGGGAGACAGATACGCAGTATTTT; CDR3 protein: CASSASRGGPGETDTQYF
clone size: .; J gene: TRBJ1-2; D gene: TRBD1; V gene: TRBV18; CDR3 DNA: TGTGCCAGCTCACAGGGGACAGGTGATGGCTACACCTTC; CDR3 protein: CASSQGTGDGYTF
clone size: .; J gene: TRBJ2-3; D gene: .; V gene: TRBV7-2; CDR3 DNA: TGTGCCAGCAGCTTAGCCTTAGGGAAGGACACTAGCACAGATACGCAGTATTTT; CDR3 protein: CASSLALGKDTSTDTQYF